This T cell receptor beta chain was identified in a study of blood T cell repertoires in COVID-19. Looking at the study overall: Samples representing acute and convalescent COVID-19 were sourced from the United States, Italy and Spain. In each case, the material was cDNA or gDNA derived from T cells, B-cell-depleted T cells, or PBMCs.

In germline, CDR1 is SGHRS, CDR2 YFSETQ. V shed 2 bases and J 9 bases; nucleotides not matched to a gene: 14. The CDR3 consists of 16 residues. TCRdb keeps only in-frame clones here, not all; method: immunoSEQ multiplex PCR. The data contain approximately 180,000 clones, roughly 91% of them singletons. Sequenced input: peripheral blood. The chain joins TRBV5-1 to TRBJ2-1; 7 bases agree with TRBD2. This clonotype originated in a human donor in a cohort sampled during active COVID-19. CDR3 sequence: CASSLNGLGGAGEQFF. Here the CDR3 DNA reads TGCGCCAGCAGCTTAAACGGACTAGGAGGTGCGGGTGAGCAGTTCTTC.